What follows are 25 T cell receptor beta chains derived from one specimen sequenced in a study of cytomegalovirus exposure and HLA in healthy donors. In the PCR, 60 Vbeta and 13 Jbeta primers were used. Data came from immunoSEQ multiplex PCR; TCRdb stores just in-frame clones and leaves some out. The sample yields 65,000 to 70,000 clones, around 68% seen once. The sequencing input was PBMCs. These receptors were taken from a woman aged 25 to 39 in good health and CMV-seronegative.

This clone was seen a few times. The chain carries TRBV18 and TRBJ2-5, with TRBD2 identical over 12 bases. V lost 1 base, J lost 5 bases, and 14 bases stayed unmatched. The CDR3 covers 19 residues. The germline V gene encodes CDR1 KGHSH and CDR2 LQKENI. As DNA, the CDR3 is TGTGCCAGCTCACCACGAGGCACTAGCGGGGGGCGACCTCGGGAGACCCAGTACTTC. Translated, it gives CASSPRGTSGGRPRETQYF.

On this clone itself: At one end, the junction sequence differs from germline, possibly due to a read error. The V and J genes are TRBV7-9 and TRBJ2-2; possibly TRBD2 for D (5 bases). Germline V gives CDR1 SEHNR, CDR2 FQNEAQ (reference sequence). The CDR3 extends over 13 amino acids. The CDR3 DNA reads as TGTGCCAACAGCTTAGAGGCGGGCTCGGTGATGTTTTTT. It encodes CANSLEAGSVMFF.

The chain has TRBV4-1 and TRBJ1-2, with TRBD1 matching 8 bases. Germline lookup yields CDR1 MGHRA and CDR2 YSYEKL. The CDR3 extends over 16 amino acids. J gave up 2 bases and V 4 bases, and 9 bases lay outside the gene matches. This CDR3 reads CASSPNYGQGNYGYTF. Written as DNA, the CDR3 is TGCGCCAGCAGCCCTAATTACGGACAGGGCAACTATGGCTACACCTTC.

The rearrangement links TRBV7-3 to TRBJ2-3, with D unclear. This CDR3 spans 12 amino acids. Deletions cut 4 bases from V and 2 bases from J, with 4 bases between. The V gene's germline CDR1 is SGHTA and CDR2 FQGTGA. CDR3 coding DNA: TGTGCCAGCAGCTCCTCCACAGATACGCAGTATTTT. Translated, it gives CASSSSTDTQYF.

The V gene is TRBV5-4, the J gene TRBJ1-2, with 7 bases that match TRBD1. This CDR3 is built from 14 residues. V was pared by 0 bases and J by 5 bases, with 4 bases of the junction left unmatched. Germline lookup yields CDR1 SGHNT and CDR2 YYREEE (reference sequence). This CDR3 reads CASSLAPGQYGYTF. CDR3 DNA sequence: TGTGCCAGCAGCTTGGCACCGGGACAGTATGGCTACACCTTC.

V usage is TRBV6-1 and J usage is TRBJ2-3; 11 nucleotides line up with TRBD1. This CDR3 region has 14 residues. The germline V gene has CDR1 MNHNS and CDR2 SASEGT. J lost 4 bases, V lost 10 bases, and 7 bases had no gene match. CDR3 nucleotide sequence: TGTGCCACCCGGGACAGGGGGTCCCCAGATACGCAGTATTTT. Translation: CATRDRGSPDTQYF.

This chain joins TRBV7-7 and TRBJ2-7, with TRBD1 matching 11 bases. CDR1 and CDR2 (germline): SSHAT, FNYEAQ (reference sequence). The CDR3 length is 14 residues. With 4 bases clipped from V and 7 bases from J, the junction kept 6 bases outside the gene matches. The CDR3 DNA sequence: TGTGCCAGCAGCTCGGGACAGGGGGTGGGAGAGCAGTACTTC. It is translated as CASSSGQGVGEQYF.

V and J are TRBV5-1 and TRBJ1-1; D is ambiguous. Per the germline V gene, CDR1 is SGHRS and CDR2 is YFSETQ. The CDR3 consists of 15 residues. Trimming shortened V by 4 bases and J by 4 bases, and 17 bases separated the two germline ends. In nucleotides, the CDR3 is TGCGCCAGCAGCATACTACCTAGCCCCTCCACTGAAGCTTTCTTT. Amino acids: CASSILPSPSTEAFF.

This clone came up a few times. V is TRBV5-1 and J is TRBJ2-6; 9 bases are shared with TRBD1. V was pared by 5 bases and J by 0 bases, with 6 bases of the junction left unmatched. In germline, CDR1 is SGHRS, CDR2 YFSETQ. The CDR3 covers 17 residues. The CDR3 DNA is TGCGCCAGCAGAACAGGGGGCCCCAGCTCTGGGGCCAACGTCCTGACTTTC. It translates to CASRTGGPSSGANVLTF.

This chain links TRBV15 with TRBJ1-5; D remains unclear. Trimming stripped 6 bases from V and 4 bases from J, with 10 bases between. There are 13 residues in the CDR3. Germline-derived CDR1 and CDR2 are LNHNV and YYDKDF (reference sequence). The CDR3: CATSEGWNQPQHF. CDR3 DNA sequence: TGTGCCACCAGTGAGGGATGGAATCAGCCCCAGCATTTT.

To note about this clone: One end of the junction fails to match germline, which may point to a read error. The V gene is TRBV7-7, the J gene TRBJ2-7, with D possibly being TRBD1 (6 bases). The length of the CDR3 is 15 residues. The germline gives CDR1 SSHAT, CDR2 FNYEAQ (reference sequence). The CDR3 nucleotides are TGTGCTAGCAGCTCAGACAGGTCCCCCTCCTACGAGCAGTACTTC. Translation: CASSSDRSPSYEQYF.

The rearrangement links TRBV7-9 to TRBJ1-1; 10 bases map to TRBD1. With 5 bases clipped from V and 1 base from J, the junction kept 4 bases outside the gene matches. In germline, CDR1 is SEHNR, CDR2 FQNEAQ (reference sequence). The CDR3 length is 15 residues. CDR3 in amino acids: CASSPGQGGNTEAFF. Written as DNA, the CDR3 is TGTGCCAGCAGCCCCGGACAGGGGGGGAACACTGAAGCTTTCTTT.

This chain connects TRBV5-6 to TRBJ1-5; 11 positions match TRBD1. The CDR3 spans 17 residues. The J segment lost 3 bases and the V segment lost 1 base, leaving 6 bases of the junction unmatched. Germline CDR1 and CDR2: SGHDT and YYEEEE. The CDR3 DNA sequence: TGTGCCAGCAGCTTGAGGGGGACAGGGGGTTACAATCAGCCCCAGCATTTT. It translates to CASSLRGTGGYNQPQHF.

The rearrangement uses TRBV28 and TRBJ2-7, with TRBD1 matching over 8 bases. This CDR3 is 16 amino acids long. Germline lookup yields CDR1 MDHEN and CDR2 SYDVKM. The J segment lost 3 bases and the V segment lost 1 base, leaving 8 bases of the junction unmatched. In DNA, the CDR3 is TGTGCCAGCAGTTTATACAGAAGGGGACAGGTCTACGAGCAGTACTTC. Protein: CASSLYRRGQVYEQYF.

Of note for this clone: Relative to the germline gene, one junction end is altered; a read error may explain this. The J gene is TRBJ1-1, the V gene TRBV19; TRBD1 is a possible D gene (5 bases). The CDR3 runs 13 residues. The germline CDR1 and CDR2 sequences are LNHDA and SQIVND (reference sequence). CDR3 in DNA: TGTGCCAGTAGTATGATGTCGTATCAGGGAAAACAATTT. It is translated as CASSMMSYQGKQF.

The chain carries TRBV2 and TRBJ2-2; D possibly corresponds to TRBD1 (5 bases). CDR3 size: 15 residues. Trimming pared 3 bases from V and 6 bases from J, leaving 14 bases between. CDR1 is SNHLY and CDR2 is FYNNEI in the germline V gene. CDR3 bases: TGTGCCAGCAGTGAGCAACGGACAAAGGCCGGGGAGCTGTTTTTT. It codes for CASSEQRTKAGELFF.

The V call is TRBV7-9, the J call TRBJ1-2; no reliable D call. The CDR3 has 13 residues. Germline CDR1 and CDR2: SEHNR and FQNEAQ (reference sequence). Trimming took off 5 bases at V and 2 bases at J, with 9 bases between the two ends. The CDR3, as DNA: TGTGCCAGCAGCAATCAGAAAAACTATGGCTACACCTTC. Amino acids: CASSNQKNYGYTF.

The chain uses TRBV5-1 and TRBJ2-7; 7 bases are shared with TRBD1. Per the germline V gene, CDR1 is SGHRS and CDR2 is YFSETQ. CDR3 size: 16 residues. With 4 bases clipped from V and 3 bases from J, the junction kept 13 bases outside the gene matches. The CDR3 loop is CASSTGDGQDFYEQYF. DNA for the CDR3: TGCGCCAGCAGCACCGGTGACGGACAGGATTTCTACGAGCAGTACTTC.

The chain employs TRBV2 and TRBJ2-7; the D gene is possibly TRBD2 (6 bases). The ends were cut back, 8 bases at V and 1 base at J, with 15 bases in the middle. Germline CDR1 and CDR2: SNHLY and FYNNEI. The CDR3 consists of 14 residues. The CDR3 DNA reads TGTGCCAGCGGCGGGGCCCTAGGTTCCTACGAGCAGTACTTC. This encodes CASGGALGSYEQYF.

This clone has only a few counts. The junction and the germline gene differ at one end; a read error may be behind it. The genes are TRBV7-7 and TRBJ2-1; 9 bases match TRBD1. This CDR3 has 15 residues. CDR1 is SSHAT, CDR2 FNYEAQ, per germline (reference sequence). This CDR3 reads CASSPPGTGNNEQFF. The CDR3, as DNA: TGTGCTAGCAGCCCTCCCGGGACAGGGAACAATGAGCAGTTCTTC.

The J gene is TRBJ1-4, the V gene TRBV7-2; TRBD1 matches at 11 bases. Trimming removed 5 bases from V and 7 bases from J; junction bases left unmatched: 6. The CDR3 runs 15 residues. Per the germline V gene, CDR1 is SGHTA and CDR2 is FQGNSA. DNA of the CDR3: TGTGCCAGCAGCGAGGGACAGGGGGGGTTTGAAAAACTGTTTTTT. Translating it yields CASSEGQGGFEKLFF.

The CDR3 nucleotides read TGTGCCTGGGGGGGGACTAGCGGGGGTTTAGACCACGAGCAGTACTTC. This sequence encodes CAWGGTSGGLDHEQYF. The chain is built from TRBV30 and TRBJ2-7; 14 bases agree with TRBD2. V lost 5 bases, J lost 5 bases, and 11 bases stayed unmatched. This CDR3 is built from 16 residues. Germline V gene lookup returns CDR1 GTSNPN and CDR2 SVGIG (reference sequence).

There are a few counts of this clone. V gene TRBV25-1 combines with J gene TRBJ1-1; tentatively, D is TRBD1 (6 bases). This CDR3 has 14 residues. The V end was cut by 4 bases, the J end by 4 bases, with 13 bases between. Germline V lookup: CDR1 MGHDK, CDR2 SYGVNS. The CDR3 is CASSGTTGPTEAFF. DNA for the CDR3: TGTGCCAGCAGTGGAACCACAGGGCCCACTGAAGCTTTCTTT.

The chain carries TRBV28 and TRBJ2-7; possibly TRBD2 for D (6 bases). CDR3 length equals 15 residues. From germline, CDR1 is MDHEN and CDR2 SYDVKM. V lost 4 bases, J lost 0 bases, and 13 bases lay in between. CDR3 protein: CASSSPGLFSYEQYF. The CDR3 DNA follows: TGTGCCAGCAGTTCCCCGGGACTTTTCTCCTACGAGCAGTACTTC. Supplemented by reference TRBV28 and TRBJ2-7, the full variable domain reads DVKVTQSSRYLVKRTGEKVFLECVQDMDHENMFWYRQDPGLGLRLIYFSYDVKMKEKGDIPEGYSVSREKKERFSLILESASTNQTSMYLCASSSPGLFSYEQYFGPGTRLTVT.

The CDR3, as DNA: TGTACCGGGCGGGGGGTCAGCTCCTACGAGCAGTACTTC. The encoded protein is CTGRGVSSYEQYF. The V and J genes are TRBV2 and TRBJ2-7; 8 nucleotides align to TRBD2. The CDR3 totals 13 residues. Germline loops: CDR1 SNHLY, CDR2 FYNNEI.